This TCR beta chain stems from a study of cytomegalovirus exposure and HLA in healthy donors (dated 2017 in TCRdb). General notes on the study: In an earlier analysis of under 750 of the donors, approximately 260 Gb of sequence data and 90 million to 130 million unique TCR beta sequences from roughly 200 million T cells were reported. Donor age, sex, ethnicity and CMV serostatus were compiled alongside the repertoire data. The genetic ancestry cluster associated with self-reported Caucasian donors included 81% of the 350 to 500 genotyped donors. The T cell repertoires of about 700 subjects were profiled by immunosequencing and related to cytomegalovirus serostatus. HLA typing included class I and class II loci at four-digit resolution. Roughly 5 DR-DQ haplotypes were handled as single units for association and clustering, since linkage in the cohort was strong. Genome-wide SNP genotypes for about three fifths of the roughly 670 donors were used in a later genetic analysis, which treated that subset as a discovery cohort. On average, roughly 200,000 unique TCR beta nucleotide sequences were sequenced per donor among 398 genotyped donors of the cohort, with 15% to 20% of those sequences being non-productive. In a later analysis, previously published TCR beta repertoires from about 670 donors were re-analyzed and high-resolution HLA genotyping was added so that TCR occurrence patterns could be studied. The later analysis used no new phenotypic data to find candidate immune exposures, relying instead on TCR beta sequences and their occurrence across donors. To decide whether each TCR beta V gene segment behaved as functional or pseudogenic, an earlier analysis of approximately 600 of the donors relied on high-throughput TCR beta sequencing. Along with the roughly 710-subject first cohort, a separate validation cohort of over a hundred different subjects was used. An early release covering about 600 HLA-typed donors comprised approximately 290 gigabases of sequencing data and around 80 million unique TCR sequences. The study aimed to test whether signatures of past pathogen exposure could be identified by cataloging public T cell receptors. Every discovery cohort repertoire had been produced on one sequencing platform. High-throughput TCR immunosequencing, statistical association of individual TCRs with disease status, and machine learning were combined to predict cytomegalovirus infection status. Typing coverage differed by locus: A, B, C, DRB1 and DQB1 were typed in about 620-630 donors, DQA1 in 522, DPA1 in 600 to 610, and DPB1 in just under 490. Points the paper makes about the study in general: The presence/absence analyses assumed that sequencing depth was roughly uniform across donors, and that assumption may not be true. A few of the identified cytomegalovirus-associated TCR beta chains were confirmed in vitro to be specific for cytomegalovirus antigens. In the study, roughly 160 TCR beta chains were listed as associated with cytomegalovirus. Correlated functional status among segregating V segments might be attributable to linkage disequilibrium, but an unknown experimental factor could not be ruled out. Because HLA typing was unavailable for some donors at each locus, only the typed subset was used in association tests. In a later genetic analysis, a missense DCLRE1C variant was associated with V-gene and J-gene trimming of TCR beta chains, and the association was replicated in an independent cohort. Compared with equally common non-associated chains, HLA-associated TCR beta chains in a later analysis were more clonally expanded and had lower generation probabilities. Only TCR beta chains were sequenced in this cohort, and the absence of alpha or paired-chain data limited detectable features. Compared with the roughly 710-donor mean, donors in an Asian-associated ancestry cluster had fewer N-insertions in productive TCRs, according to a later genetic analysis. CMV serostatus was the only immune exposure information available for the cohort. A further reported finding was that TCR beta sequences accurately predicted the HLA-A and HLA-B alleles for most subjects in the first cohort. In an earlier analysis of some 550 of the donors, most TCR beta V segments were observed in productive rearrangements about 90% or about 30% of the time, broadly matching IMGT annotations. Assigning TCR associations to individual alleles was difficult when HLA alleles, especially DR and DQ, strongly co-occurred. A cluster of highly shared sequence variants was judged likely to represent a technical artifact of the sequencing pipeline. Most TCR sequences were seen in very few donors, while some public TCRs were found in many individuals. According to a later analysis, parvovirus B19, influenza, CMV and Epstein-Barr virus appeared linked to several top co-occurrence clusters. The classifier was reported to diagnose cytomegalovirus status with high specificity and sensitivity in both the original cohort and the validation cohort. The 87-base-pair reads could not distinguish some IMGT-functional V segments, including TRBV6-2 and TRBV6-3, so those segments were excluded. Most CMV-associated TCR beta chains appeared to be HLA-restricted in a later analysis, and the HLA associations seemed to be driven largely by CMV exposure. In a later analysis, TCR association rates were found to vary across HLA loci, with the most associated TCRs seen for DRB1 alleles and the fewest for HLA-C alleles. A later analysis associated 15,000 to 20,000 TCR beta sequences with specific HLA alleles at a false discovery rate of 0.05. Because counts were too low, around 17 rarely observed V segments, including chromosome 9 orphons, were left out of the earlier analysis of a few hundred of the donors. It was suggested by the authors that the approach could potentially be generalized to other disease states and immunological phenotypes.

The library was prepared using the immunoSEQ multiplex PCR assay. For the multiplex PCR, a mixture combining 60 forward primers for TCR Vbeta segments and 13 reverse primers for TCR Jbeta segments was used. Amplification of the CDR3 region of rearranged TCR beta genes was performed with a multiplex PCR assay on genomic DNA. The amplified TCR beta libraries were sequenced on the Illumina HiSeq System as 87-base-pair reads. On the study's bioinformatics: In a later analysis, 70 million to 95 million unique TCR beta chains were counted across the 500 to 850 repertoires, and some 10 million of these chains were shared by at least two donors. A nearest-neighbor algorithm error-corrected the raw reads and collapsed the reads into unique sequences, merging closely related sequences to remove PCR and sequencing errors. CDR3 sequences were aligned to IMGT reference sequences to assign V, D and J gene segments. For a sequence to be retained, at least a six-nucleotide match to both a V gene segment and a J gene segment was required. Rearrangements were classified as productive when the CDR3 lacked stop codons and remained in frame with V and J, and all other rearrangements were classified as non-productive. CDR3 was defined according to IMGT convention as the region running from the second conserved V-encoded cysteine to the conserved J-encoded phenylalanine. The earlier analysis of 587 of the donors excluded any sequence lacking an unambiguous match to a single V gene segment. In an earlier analysis of 500 to 750 of the donors, V segments were called functional above 56.7% productive rearrangements and were called segregating when the between-donor standard deviation exceeded 5%. To diagnose cytomegalovirus status from the catalog of TCR beta chain sequences, a statistical classification framework was built. In a later analysis, V and J genes were assigned by comparing TCR nucleotide sequences against IMGT/GENE-DB human TR gene sequences. The TCRdist pipeline was used in a later analysis to assign CDR3 sequences and most-parsimonious VDJ recombination scenarios. A later analysis defined each TCR beta chain by its CDR3 amino acid sequence plus V-gene family, and excluded reads lacking a unique V-gene family. As a way to deal with suspected cross-contamination and a sequencing artifact, a later analysis dropped hundreds of nucleotide sequences that were highly shared and had low generation probability. In a later analysis, a clonal expansion index for each public chain was calculated from normalized within-repertoire ranks of inferred template counts. A later analysis computed generation probabilities with a VDJ recombination model fitted to out-of-frame rearrangements, and checked the results against IGoR. In a later analysis, TCR-TCR, TCR-HLA and TCR-CMV co-occurrence was scored with hypergeometric tests, and a repertoire-size bias correction was applied to TCR pairs. In a later analysis, false discovery rates were estimated by permuting HLA or CMV assignments 20 times. In a later analysis, co-occurring TCRs were grouped using DBSCAN, with TCRdist sequence similarity added in when clustering inside HLA-allele-positive subsets. For co-occurrence clustering, repertoires with fewer than 30,000 or more than 120,000 public chains were excluded, along with roughly 5 repertoires with anomalous nucleotide sharing. TCRdb holds this immuneACCESS table with in-frame rearrangements only. Some clones are missing; in checked studies, unresolved V genes explain under half, and the rest has no known cause. For V, J and clone size, that table is used; D and trimming come from the DNA. The sample data list some 180,000 clones, and more than 75% of these were observed just once. 1.5% of the sample is taken by the ten largest.

Worth noting for this clone: Its antigen remains unidentified. Per-base qualities were not stored, and no clone one base away is much larger.

The cohort was made up of roughly 670 healthy bone marrow donors. Cohort members were all nominally healthy when sampled, although unrecorded immune exposures were likely present. The donor tested CMV seronegative, placing the donor among the 350 or so seronegative members of the cohort. Every donor gave a peripheral blood sample, and the peripheral blood mononuclear cells from that sample were used for TCR beta sequencing. The Qiagen DNeasy Blood Extraction Kit was used to extract genomic DNA from the blood cell samples. The CDR1 and CDR2 encoded by the germline V gene are SGHTA and FQGTGA. CDR3 length: 13 amino acids, cysteine to phenylalanine. The entry retains the CDR3 DNA only, 39 bases that are in frame from base 1. The junction carries 8 bases between V and J, which are trimmed by 5 bases and 1 base respectively.

Sequences were obtained from PBMCs. This receptor chain uses TRBV7-3 and TRBJ2-5; the D gene remains uncertain. The receptor was derived from a man aged 35 to 55 in good health and CMV-seronegative. The DNA sequence is TGTGCCAGCAGCCGCGCCCCCCAAGAGACCCAGTACTTC. Translated, this is CASSRAPQETQYF.